This is a list of T cell receptor beta chains from one sample in a study of CD8+ T cells in alopecia areata. Sequencing was performed with immunoSEQ multiplex PCR; in TCRdb, only in-frame clones are kept and a portion is missing. The sample has 140,000 or so clones; 62% are singletons. The sample was CD8+ T cells sorted from blood. All receptors derive from a human donor in good health. Each CDR3 is given with its conserved first and last residue. Fields, in order: V gene, J gene, CDR3 protein.

V: TRBV2
J: TRBJ1-4
CDR3: CASSDPDNSDEKLFF

V: TRBV5-6
J: TRBJ2-3
CDR3: CASTADARTLSTDTQYF

V: TRBV10-3
J: TRBJ2-5
CDR3: CAISEAGGPKRETQYF

V: TRBV9
J: TRBJ2-3
CDR3: CASSGSGNRGDTQYF

V: TRBV28
J: TRBJ1-5
CDR3: CASSLGGESQPQHF

V: TRBV29-1
J: TRBJ2-3
CDR3: CSVRTGDTDTQYF

V: TRBV29-1
J: TRBJ2-7
CDR3: CSVGTGSYEQYF

V: TRBV20-1
J: TRBJ1-1
CDR3: CSAGSPEAFF

V: TRBV27
J: TRBJ1-1
CDR3: CASSLSQGMNTEAFF

V: TRBV27
J: TRBJ2-1
CDR3: CASSFSAGGYNEQFF

V: TRBV25-1
J: TRBJ2-5
CDR3: CASSEFAGEETQYF

V: TRBV27
J: TRBJ1-2
CDR3: CASSQTGVNYGYTF

V: TRBV27
J: TRBJ1-1
CDR3: CASSPQEVATEAFF

V: TRBV29-1
J: TRBJ1-1
CDR3: CSVEDSRNTEAFF

V: TRBV5-1
J: TRBJ2-1
CDR3: CASSLGTSGYNEQFF

V: TRBV19
J: TRBJ1-1
CDR3: CASSPGQVSEAFF

V: TRBV11-2
J: TRBJ2-3
CDR3: CASSSGLAGPQDTQYF

V: TRBV2
J: TRBJ2-3
CDR3: CASSEAGTGGVATEEPDTQYF

V: TRBV6-5
J: TRBJ2-2
CDR3: CASSYSAGGPGELFF

V: TRBV7-9
J: TRBJ1-1
CDR3: CASSRGPEAFF

V: TRBV29-1
J: TRBJ2-7
CDR3: CSVEVQSYEQYF

V: TRBV9
J: TRBJ2-3
CDR3: CASSDRPTDTQYF

V: TRBV4-2
J: TRBJ2-5
CDR3: CASSQDRGLQETQYF

V: TRBV29-1
J: TRBJ1-1
CDR3: CSVEEQKVLDTEAFF

V: TRBV2
J: TRBJ2-7
CDR3: CASSHTALVGEQYF

V: TRBV2
J: TRBJ1-2
CDR3: CARTGSNYGYTF

V: TRBV29-1
J: TRBJ2-3
CDR3: CSVEGRDTQYF

V: TRBV14
J: TRBJ1-2
CDR3: CASSPGPINYGYTF

V: TRBV15
J: TRBJ2-3
CDR3: CATSRGTTALDTQYF

V: TRBV5-1
J: TRBJ2-5
CDR3: CASSSEGNQETQYF

V: TRBV29-1
J: TRBJ1-2
CDR3: CSAEHDRVKGYTF

V: TRBV7-9
J: TRBJ1-2
CDR3: CASSPPGHSNYGYTF

V: TRBV19
J: TRBJ2-2
CDR3: CASSFLQGGTGELFF

V: TRBV9
J: TRBJ2-2
CDR3: CASSVVDGELFF

V: TRBV29-1
J: TRBJ2-1
CDR3: CSVQLAATTYNEQFF

V: TRBV9
J: TRBJ2-1
CDR3: CASSEAHSYNEQFF

V: TRBV4-1
J: TRBJ2-5
CDR3: CASSQVNAEVPDGRETQYF

V: TRBV2
J: TRBJ1-2
CDR3: CASSEFPGNYGYTF